This is a list of T cell receptor beta chains from one sample in a study of T cell repertoires in cytomegalovirus infection. A single record per CDR3 protein comes from TCRdb applying MiXCR to the reads. Counted here are some 200,000 distinct CDR3 sequences, 9.5% occurring once; the ten biggest clones make up about 4.6%. Sequencing was performed on PBMCs. These receptors all come from a human donor in good health (CMV status not recorded). Some clones in this sample may be carry-over from other donors' samples. Each CDR3 is given with its conserved first and last residue. The listing skips clone size in some rows; elsewhere it reads once, few, many or a size class.

>TRBJ1-2|TRBV7-9|many
CASSSDRENYGYTF
>TRBJ2-1|TRBV29-1|many
CSVGTSFSSSYNEQFF
>TRBJ1-1|TRBV11-2|many
CASSWDRASEAFF
>TRBJ2-6|TRBV12-3/TRBV12-4|many
CASSLSQPGANVLTF
>TRBJ1-2|TRBV2|many
CASSEDYGYTF
>TRBJ1-1|TRBV5-1|once
CASSFDTVNTEAFF
>TRBJ2-1|TRBV20-1|-
CSARGVAGVSNEQFF
>TRBJ2-1|TRBV20-1|-
CSARPDRQQTRQFF
>TRBJ2-7|TRBV19|-
CASSLGLAGYYEQYF
>TRBJ1-6|TRBV12-3/TRBV12-4|many
CASSAQGLGNSPLHF
>TRBJ2-1|TRBV24-1|many
CATGSGGANEQFF
>TRBJ2-5|TRBV5-1|-
CASTEEETQYF
>TRBJ1-2|TRBV7-2|many
CASSGRVSYGYTF
>TRBJ2-3|TRBV7-9|few
CAFSGSRTDTQYF
>TRBJ1-5|TRBV6-2/TRBV6-3|-
CASSYPWGGVREDQPQHF
>TRBJ2-5|TRBV5-1|-
CASSLTPFLGETQYF
>TRBJ1-3|TRBV15|few
CATSRAPTEVDTIYF
>TRBJ2-3|TRBV14|few
CASSQEVGTVSYF
>TRBJ2-1|TRBV2|few
CASSESRGAGRNEQFF
>TRBJ2-5|TRBV29-1|many
CSVVLDRGRETQYF
>TRBJ2-3|TRBV11-2|few
CASSRKPSGGVTDTQYF
>TRBJ2-2|TRBV28|many
CASTDGGQNTGELFF
>TRBJ2-5|TRBV25-1|few
CASSVRVTETQYF
>TRBJ2-5|TRBV7-3|-
CASIKQSSTQETQYF
>TRBJ1-5|TRBV7-2|many
CASSRDRVSNQPQHF
>TRBJ2-1|TRBV18|few
CASSPSPGEGNEQFF
>TRBJ2-4|TRBV20-1|-
CSARIPGGQRLPKNIQYF
>TRBJ2-7|TRBV7-2|many
CASSLLQGPYEQYF
>TRBJ1-1|TRBV6-2/TRBV6-3|many
CASSYRQNTEAFF
>TRBJ2-2|TRBV28|-
CASRGQDTGELFF
>TRBJ1-5|TRBV28|many
CASSSGTFKKNQPQHF
>TRBJ1-1|TRBV27|-
CASTRTAPNAEAFF
>TRBJ2-2|TRBV7-6|few
CASSLARWDTGELFF
>TRBJ1-5|TRBV6-1|many
CASSPRGPNQPQHF
>TRBJ2-3|TRBV9|-
CASSASDLTDTQYF
>TRBJ2-1|TRBV7-2|many
CASSLGGVSYNEQFF
>TRBJ1-1|TRBV6-5|-
CASIQGGSRSEAFF
>TRBJ2-2|TRBV7-2|many
CASSPVGGAGGELFF
>TRBJ2-5|TRBV7-2|once
CASKRGNWGTHYF
>TRBJ1-2|TRBV19|many
CASTGTGHGYTF
>TRBJ1-5|TRBV19|many
CASSILHLTGAGNQPQHF
>TRBJ1-2|TRBV19|-
CASSIRTANYGYTF
>TRBJ2-4|TRBV11-2|many
CASSRIQGNKNIQYF
>TRBJ1-1|TRBV20-1|many
CSARFERTVDTEAFF
>TRBJ1-5|TRBV7-2|many
CASSLGQGLFQPQHF
>TRBJ1-1|TRBV7-9|many
CASSRGGQGNTEAFF
>TRBJ2-7|TRBV7-9|many
CASSLGLADVSYEQYF
>TRBJ1-5|TRBV19|-
CASSIGFDQPQHF
>TRBJ2-5|TRBV29-1|few
CSVFTTGQETQYF
>TRBJ2-5|TRBV10-3|many
CAISDLETQYF